This TCR beta chain was retrieved from a study of somatic mutations in cytotoxic T cells in rheumatoid arthritis. Study-wide background: Immediately following diagnosis and ahead of any treatment, patient blood (30 ml EDTA) was drawn. Nearly 100% purity was obtained when some V beta antibody-stained T-cell populations were flow-sorted; these included V beta1+ cells sequenced for TCRB. Findings and caveats of the study: There were about an eighth of the roughly 65 patients in whom the largest CD8+ clone exceeded 20% of CD8+ cells. Greater age accompanied higher CD8+ clonality in rheumatoid arthritis patients, a pattern that was absent in healthy controls.

Unmatched junction bases numbered 7, after V lost 4 bases and J lost 5 bases. The CDR3 runs to 15 residues. In germline, CDR1 is MGHRA, CDR2 YSYEKL. Of note for this clone: Its antigen is currently unknown.

Libraries were prepared by immunoSEQ multiplex PCR; TCRdb keeps only in-frame clonotypes and omits some of them. The table has 15,000 or so clones, over 80% seen once. The sequence was collected from a man between 65 and 85 years old with rheumatoid arthritis. The V and J genes are TRBV4-1 and TRBJ2-1; 8 bases agree with TRBD2. Source material: CD4+ T cells sorted from blood. CDR3 region: CASSRGLARDNEQFF. The CDR3 bases are TGCGCCAGCAGCCGTGGACTAGCCCGGGACAATGAGCAGTTCTTC.